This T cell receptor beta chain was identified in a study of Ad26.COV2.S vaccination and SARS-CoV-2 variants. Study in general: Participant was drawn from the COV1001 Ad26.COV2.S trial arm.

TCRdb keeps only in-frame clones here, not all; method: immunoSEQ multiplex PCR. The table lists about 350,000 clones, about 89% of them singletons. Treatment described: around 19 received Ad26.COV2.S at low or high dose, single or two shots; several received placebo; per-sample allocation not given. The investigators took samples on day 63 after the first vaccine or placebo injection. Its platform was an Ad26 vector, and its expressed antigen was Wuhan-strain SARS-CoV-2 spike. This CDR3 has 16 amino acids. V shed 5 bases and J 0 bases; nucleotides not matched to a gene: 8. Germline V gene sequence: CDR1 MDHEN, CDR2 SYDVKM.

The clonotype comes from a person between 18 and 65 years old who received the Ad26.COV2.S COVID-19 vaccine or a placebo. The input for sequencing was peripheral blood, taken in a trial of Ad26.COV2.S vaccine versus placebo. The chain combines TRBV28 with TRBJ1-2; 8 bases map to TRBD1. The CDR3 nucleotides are TGTGCCAGCAGTCCGACAGGGGTAGGAGCTAACTATGGCTACACCTTC. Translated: CASSPTGVGANYGYTF.